One T cell receptor beta chain is described in this entry. The antigen remains undetermined. Trimming shortened V by 3 bases and J by 0 bases, and 7 bases separated the two germline ends. CDR1 is SGDLS and CDR2 is YYNGEE in the germline V gene. The CDR3 contains 14 residues. The data derive from a study of T cell responses to AZD1222 COVID-19 vaccine. Whole-study findings and limits: Across spike, vaccine-associated CD4 TCRs were found, dominant at 160-218 and 743-854.

Sequencing used immunoSEQ multiplex PCR; TCRdb keeps in-frame clones, though not all of them. Seen here are about 140,000 clones, roughly 90% observed once, and the top ten hold roughly 1.7%. Analyses pooled second doses at about 4 or about 12 weeks. The chain couples TRBV9 to TRBJ1-5, with D tentatively TRBD1 (6 bases). The source is an adult who received the AZD1222 COVID-19 vaccine. The input for sequencing was peripheral blood, taken 28 days after the second AZD1222 dose. The DNA of the CDR3 is TGTGCCAGCAGCGGACAGGATAGCAATCAGCCCCAGCATTTT. Protein: CASSGQDSNQPQHF.